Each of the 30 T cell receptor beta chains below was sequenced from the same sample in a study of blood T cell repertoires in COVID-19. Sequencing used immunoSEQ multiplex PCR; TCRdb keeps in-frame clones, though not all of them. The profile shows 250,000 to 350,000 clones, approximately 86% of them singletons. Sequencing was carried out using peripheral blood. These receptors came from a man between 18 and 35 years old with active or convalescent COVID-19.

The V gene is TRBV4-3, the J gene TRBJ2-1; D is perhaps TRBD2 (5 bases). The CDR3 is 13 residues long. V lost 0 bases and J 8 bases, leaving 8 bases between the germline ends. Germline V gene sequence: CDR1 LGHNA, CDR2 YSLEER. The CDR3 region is CASSQDPGYEQFF. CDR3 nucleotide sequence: TGCGCCAGCAGCCAAGACCCGGGGTATGAGCAGTTCTTC.

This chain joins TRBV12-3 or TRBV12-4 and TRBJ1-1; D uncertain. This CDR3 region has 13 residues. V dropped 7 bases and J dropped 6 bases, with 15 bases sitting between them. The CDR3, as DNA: TGTGCCAGCACCCCTATGAAAGTTCCTGAAGCTTTCTTT. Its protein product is CASTPMKVPEAFF.

The CDR3 region has the DNA TGTGCCAGCAGCAACCCCGGGACAGGCTATGGCTACACCTTC. Translation: CASSNPGTGYGYTF. The chain links TRBV3-1 (or the pseudogene TRBV3-2) to TRBJ1-2; 8 bases line up with TRBD1. The germline gives CDR1 LGHDT, CDR2 YNNKEL (reference sequence). The length of the CDR3 is 14 residues. The J segment lost 4 bases and the V segment lost 5 bases, leaving 6 bases of the junction unmatched.

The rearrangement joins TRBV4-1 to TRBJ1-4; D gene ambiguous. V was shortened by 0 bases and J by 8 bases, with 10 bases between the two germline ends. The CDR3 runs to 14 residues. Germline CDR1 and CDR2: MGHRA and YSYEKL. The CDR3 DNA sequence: TGCGCCAGCAGCCAAGATATAGGGAGGGAAAAACTGTTTTTT. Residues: CASSQDIGREKLFF.

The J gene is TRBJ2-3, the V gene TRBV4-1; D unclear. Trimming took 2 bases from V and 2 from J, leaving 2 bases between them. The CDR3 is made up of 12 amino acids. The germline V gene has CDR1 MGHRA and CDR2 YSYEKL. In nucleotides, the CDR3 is TGCGCCAGCAGCCAACTCACAGATACGCAGTATTTT. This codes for CASSQLTDTQYF.

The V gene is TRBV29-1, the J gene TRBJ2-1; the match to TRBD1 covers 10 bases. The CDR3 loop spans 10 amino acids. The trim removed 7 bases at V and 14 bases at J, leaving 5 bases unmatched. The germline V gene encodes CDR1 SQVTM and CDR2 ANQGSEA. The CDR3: CSGGGTGEFF. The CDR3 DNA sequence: TGCAGCGGGGGCGGGACAGGGGAGTTCTTC.

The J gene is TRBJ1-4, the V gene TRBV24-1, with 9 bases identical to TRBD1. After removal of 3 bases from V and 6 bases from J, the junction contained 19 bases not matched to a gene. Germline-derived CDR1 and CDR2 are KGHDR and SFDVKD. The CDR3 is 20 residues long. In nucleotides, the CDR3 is TGTGCCACCAGTGATAACAGGGGGCAGGTTAGTGGTGGGCTCTATGAAAAACTGTTTTTT. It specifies CATSDNRGQVSGGLYEKLFF.

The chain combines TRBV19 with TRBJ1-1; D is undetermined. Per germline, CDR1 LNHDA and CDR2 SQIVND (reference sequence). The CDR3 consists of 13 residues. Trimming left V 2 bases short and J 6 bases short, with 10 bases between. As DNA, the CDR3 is TGTGCCAGTAGTATACCGGCGGGCGCTGAAGCTTTCTTT. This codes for CASSIPAGAEAFF.

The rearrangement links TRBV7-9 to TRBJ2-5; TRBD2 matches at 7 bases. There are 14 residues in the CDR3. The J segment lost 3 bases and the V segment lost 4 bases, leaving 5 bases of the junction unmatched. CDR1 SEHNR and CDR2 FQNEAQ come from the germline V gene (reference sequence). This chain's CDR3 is CASSYGGIEETQYF. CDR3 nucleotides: TGTGCCAGCAGCTACGGGGGGATAGAAGAGACCCAGTACTTC. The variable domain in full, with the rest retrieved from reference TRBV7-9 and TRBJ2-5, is DTGVSQNPRHKITKRGQNVTFRCDPISEHNRLYWYRQTLGQGPEFLTYFQNEAQLEKSRLLSDRFSAERPKGSFSTLEIQRTEQGDSAMYLCASSYGGIEETQYFGPGTRLLVL.

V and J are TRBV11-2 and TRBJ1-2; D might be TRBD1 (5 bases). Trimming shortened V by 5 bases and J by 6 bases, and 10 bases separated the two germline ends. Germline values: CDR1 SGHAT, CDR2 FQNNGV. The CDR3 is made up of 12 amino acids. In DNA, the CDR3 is TGTGCCAGCAGCCGCCGGGGGGATGGCTACACCTTC. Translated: CASSRRGDGYTF.

The CDR3 DNA is TGTGCCAGTAGTATACAGGGCTACGAGCAGTACTTC. Encoded protein: CASSIQGYEQYF. V is TRBV19 and J is TRBJ2-7; a possible D gene is TRBD1 (5 bases). V lost 2 bases and J lost 3, with 5 bases in between. This CDR3 has 12 residues. The germline V gene has CDR1 LNHDA and CDR2 SQIVND (reference sequence).

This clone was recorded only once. As DNA, the CDR3 is TGCGCCAGCAGCCCCCTTCCCGGGGGGGCCGACGAGCAGTACTTC. This sequence encodes CASSPLPGGADEQYF. The chain links TRBV5-1 to TRBJ2-7, with 8 bases identical to TRBD2. Germline loops: CDR1 SGHRS, CDR2 YFSETQ. The V gene end was trimmed by 4 bases and the J gene end by 5 bases; junction bases not matched to a gene: 11. The CDR3 length is 15 residues.

The CDR3 sequence is CASSADRSPDTQYF. As DNA, the CDR3 is TGTGCCAGCAGTGCCGACAGGTCACCAGATACGCAGTATTTT. The V call is TRBV2, the J call TRBJ2-3, with a weak D call TRBD1 (6 bases). The CDR3 has 14 amino acids. Trimming cost V 4 bases and J 4 bases, with 12 bases left between them. Germline V gives CDR1 SNHLY, CDR2 FYNNEI.

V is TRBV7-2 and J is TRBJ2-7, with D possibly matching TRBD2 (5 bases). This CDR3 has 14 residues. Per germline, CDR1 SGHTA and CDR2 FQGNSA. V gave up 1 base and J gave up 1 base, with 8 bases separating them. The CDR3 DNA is TGTGCCAGCAGCTTAGAGCAGCGGTCCTACGAGCAGTACTTC. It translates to CASSLEQRSYEQYF. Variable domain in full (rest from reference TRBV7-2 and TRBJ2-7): GAGVSQSPSNKVTEKGKDVELRCDPISGHTALYWYRQSLGQGLEFLIYFQGNSAPDKSGLPSDRFSAERTGGSVSTLTIQRTQQEDSAVYLCASSLEQRSYEQYFGPGTRLTVT.

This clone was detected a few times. As DNA, the CDR3 is TGTGCCAGCAGCTTTGCCAGGGGTATTGGCTACACCTTC. Amino acids: CASSFARGIGYTF. V is TRBV7-3 and J is TRBJ1-2; perhaps TRBD1 as D (6 bases). Trimming shortened V by 3 bases and J by 7 bases, and 12 bases separated the two germline ends. CDR1 is SGHTA and CDR2 is FQGTGA in the germline V gene. This CDR3 spans 13 amino acids. Looking up the rest from reference TRBV7-3 and TRBJ1-2 gives the full variable domain: GAGVSQTPSNKVTEKGKYVELRCDPISGHTALYWYRQSLGQGPEFLIYFQGTGAADDSGLPNDRFFAVRPEGSVSTLKIQRTERGDSAVYLCASSFARGIGYTFGSGTRLTVV.

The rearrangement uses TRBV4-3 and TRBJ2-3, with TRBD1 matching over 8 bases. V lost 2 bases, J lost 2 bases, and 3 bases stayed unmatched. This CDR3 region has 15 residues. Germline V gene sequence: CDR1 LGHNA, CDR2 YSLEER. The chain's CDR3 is CASSQTQGATDTQYF. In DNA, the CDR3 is TGCGCCAGCAGCCAAACGCAGGGGGCCACAGATACGCAGTATTTT.

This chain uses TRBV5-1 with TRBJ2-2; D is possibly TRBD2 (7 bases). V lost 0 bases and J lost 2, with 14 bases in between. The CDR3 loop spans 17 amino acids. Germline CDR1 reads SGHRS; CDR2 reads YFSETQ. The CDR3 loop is CASSLDFRGANTGELFF. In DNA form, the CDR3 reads TGCGCCAGCAGCTTGGATTTCCGGGGGGCCAACACCGGGGAGCTGTTTTTT. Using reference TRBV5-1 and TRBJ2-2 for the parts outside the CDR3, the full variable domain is KAGVTQTPRYLIKTRGQQVTLSCSPISGHRSVSWYQQTPGQGLQFLFEYFSETQRNKGNFPGRFSGRQFSNSRSEMNVSTLELGDSALYLCASSLDFRGANTGELFFGEGSRLTVL.

DNA for the CDR3: TGTGCCAGCAGGCTACGACAGGGGACGTACGAGCAGTACTTC. It specifies CASRLRQGTYEQYF. The rearrangement uses TRBV6-5 and TRBJ2-7; the match to TRBD1 covers 8 bases. The germline gives CDR1 MNHEY, CDR2 SVGAGI. The V segment lost 6 bases and the J segment 4 bases; nucleotides outside the gene matches: 8. The CDR3 is made up of 14 amino acids.

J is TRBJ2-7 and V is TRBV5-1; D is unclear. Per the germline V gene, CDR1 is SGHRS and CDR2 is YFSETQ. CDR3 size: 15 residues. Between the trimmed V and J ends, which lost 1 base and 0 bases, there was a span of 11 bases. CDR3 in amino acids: CASSLFGLHSYEQYF. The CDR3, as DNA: TGCGCCAGCAGCTTGTTTGGGCTCCACTCCTACGAGCAGTACTTC.

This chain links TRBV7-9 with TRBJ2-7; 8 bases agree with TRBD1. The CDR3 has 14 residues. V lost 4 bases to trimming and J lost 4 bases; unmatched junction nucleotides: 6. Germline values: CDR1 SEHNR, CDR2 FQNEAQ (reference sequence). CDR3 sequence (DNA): TGTGCCAGCAGCTGGACAGGGTCCTATTACGAGCAGTACTTC. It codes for CASSWTGSYYEQYF.

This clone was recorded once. The CDR3 DNA is TGTGCCAGCAGTTATAGAGGGACAGATACGCAGTATTTT. Its protein product is CASSYRGTDTQYF. V usage is TRBV28 and J usage is TRBJ2-3; D might be TRBD2 (5 bases). The CDR3 runs to 13 residues. Looked up from germline, CDR1 is MDHEN and CDR2 is SYDVKM. The V end lost 4 bases, the J end lost 3 bases, and 8 bases lay between the germline ends. The full variable domain, its missing parts supplied by reference TRBV28 and TRBJ2-3, is DVKVTQSSRYLVKRTGEKVFLECVQDMDHENMFWYRQDPGLGLRLIYFSYDVKMKEKGDIPEGYSVSREKKERFSLILESASTNQTSMYLCASSYRGTDTQYFGPGTRLTVL.

The CDR3 DNA is TGTGCCAGCAGTCTAGGACAGGGGGCCGTCTGGTTCAATTCACCCCTCCACTTT. Amino acid sequence: CASSLGQGAVWFNSPLHF. The chain has TRBV6-6 and TRBJ1-6; TRBD1 matches 11 bases. V lost 5 bases to trimming and J lost 7 bases; unmatched junction nucleotides: 13. CDR1 is MNHNY, CDR2 SVGAGI, per germline (reference sequence). The length of the CDR3 is 18 residues.

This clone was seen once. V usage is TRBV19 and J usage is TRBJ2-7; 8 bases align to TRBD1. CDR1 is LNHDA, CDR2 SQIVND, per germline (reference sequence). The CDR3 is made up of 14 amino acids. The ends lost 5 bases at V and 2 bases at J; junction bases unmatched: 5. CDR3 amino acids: CASSLTGGPYEQYF. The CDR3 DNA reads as TGTGCCAGTAGTCTTACAGGGGGACCCTACGAGCAGTACTTC.

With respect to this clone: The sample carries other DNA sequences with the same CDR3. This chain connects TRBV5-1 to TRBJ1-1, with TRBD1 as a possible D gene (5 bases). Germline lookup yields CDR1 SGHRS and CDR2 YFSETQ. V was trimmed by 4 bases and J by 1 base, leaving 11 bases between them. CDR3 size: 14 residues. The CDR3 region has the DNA TGCGCCAGCAGCCTCCGCGGGGGGAACACTGAAGCTTTCTTT. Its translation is CASSLRGGNTEAFF. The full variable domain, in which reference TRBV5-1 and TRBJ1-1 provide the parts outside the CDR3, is KAGVTQTPRYLIKTRGQQVTLSCSPISGHRSVSWYQQTPGQGLQFLFEYFSETQRNKGNFPGRFSGRQFSNSRSEMNVSTLELGDSALYLCASSLRGGNTEAFFGQGTRLTVV.

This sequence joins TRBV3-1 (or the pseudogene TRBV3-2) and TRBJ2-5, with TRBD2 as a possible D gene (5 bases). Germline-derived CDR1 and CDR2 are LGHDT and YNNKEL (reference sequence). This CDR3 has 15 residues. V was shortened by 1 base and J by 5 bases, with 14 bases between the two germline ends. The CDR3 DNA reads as TGTGCCAGCAGCCAAGGAGTAGGCCGAGGGGAGACCCAGTACTTC. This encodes CASSQGVGRGETQYF.

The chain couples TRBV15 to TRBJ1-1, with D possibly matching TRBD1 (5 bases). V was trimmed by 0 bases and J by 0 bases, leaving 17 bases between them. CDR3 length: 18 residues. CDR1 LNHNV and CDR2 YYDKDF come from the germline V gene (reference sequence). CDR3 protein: CATSRDLGGIGMNTEAFF. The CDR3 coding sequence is TGTGCCACCAGCAGAGATTTGGGGGGGATAGGGATGAACACTGAAGCTTTCTTT.

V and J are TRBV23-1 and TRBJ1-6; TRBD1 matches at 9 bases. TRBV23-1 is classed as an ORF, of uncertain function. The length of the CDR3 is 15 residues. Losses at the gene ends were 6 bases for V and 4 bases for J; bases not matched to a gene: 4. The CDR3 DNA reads TGCGCCAGCAGCAGACAGGGGGGGTATAATTCACCCCTCCACTTT. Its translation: CASSRQGGYNSPLHF.

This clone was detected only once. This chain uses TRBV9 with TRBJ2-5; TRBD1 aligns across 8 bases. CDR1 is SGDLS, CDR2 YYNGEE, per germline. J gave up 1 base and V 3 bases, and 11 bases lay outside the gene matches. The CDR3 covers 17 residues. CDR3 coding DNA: TGTGCCAGCAGCGGGGGGAAACAGGGGGGCCCCCAAGAGACCCAGTACTTC. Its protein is CASSGGKQGGPQETQYF.

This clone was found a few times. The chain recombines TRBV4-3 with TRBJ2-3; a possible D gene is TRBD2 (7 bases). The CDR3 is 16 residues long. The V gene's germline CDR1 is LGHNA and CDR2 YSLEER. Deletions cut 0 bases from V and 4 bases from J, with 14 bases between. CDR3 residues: CASSQERGGGSDTQYF. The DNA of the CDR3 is TGCGCCAGCAGCCAAGAGAGAGGGGGGGGCTCAGATACGCAGTATTTT.

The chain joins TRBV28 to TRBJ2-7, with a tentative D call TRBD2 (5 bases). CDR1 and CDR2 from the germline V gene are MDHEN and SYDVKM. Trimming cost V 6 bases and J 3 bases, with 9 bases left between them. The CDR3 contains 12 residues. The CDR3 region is CASRGTSYEQYF. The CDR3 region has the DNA TGTGCCAGCAGAGGAACTAGCTACGAGCAGTACTTC. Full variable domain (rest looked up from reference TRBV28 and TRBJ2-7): DVKVTQSSRYLVKRTGEKVFLECVQDMDHENMFWYRQDPGLGLRLIYFSYDVKMKEKGDIPEGYSVSREKKERFSLILESASTNQTSMYLCASRGTSYEQYFGPGTRLTVT.